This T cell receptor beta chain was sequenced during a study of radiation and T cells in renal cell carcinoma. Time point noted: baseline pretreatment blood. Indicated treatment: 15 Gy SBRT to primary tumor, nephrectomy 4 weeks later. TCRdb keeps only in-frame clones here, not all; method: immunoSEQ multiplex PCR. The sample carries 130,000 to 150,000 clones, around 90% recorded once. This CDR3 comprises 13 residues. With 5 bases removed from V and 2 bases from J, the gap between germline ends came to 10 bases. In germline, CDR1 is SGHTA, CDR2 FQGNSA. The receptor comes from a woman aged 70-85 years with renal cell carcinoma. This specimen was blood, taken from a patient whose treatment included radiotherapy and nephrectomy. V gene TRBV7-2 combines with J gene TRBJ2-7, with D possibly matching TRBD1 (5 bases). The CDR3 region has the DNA TGTGCCAGCAGCAAGGACATTCCCTACGAGCAGTACTTC. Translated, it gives CASSKDIPYEQYF.